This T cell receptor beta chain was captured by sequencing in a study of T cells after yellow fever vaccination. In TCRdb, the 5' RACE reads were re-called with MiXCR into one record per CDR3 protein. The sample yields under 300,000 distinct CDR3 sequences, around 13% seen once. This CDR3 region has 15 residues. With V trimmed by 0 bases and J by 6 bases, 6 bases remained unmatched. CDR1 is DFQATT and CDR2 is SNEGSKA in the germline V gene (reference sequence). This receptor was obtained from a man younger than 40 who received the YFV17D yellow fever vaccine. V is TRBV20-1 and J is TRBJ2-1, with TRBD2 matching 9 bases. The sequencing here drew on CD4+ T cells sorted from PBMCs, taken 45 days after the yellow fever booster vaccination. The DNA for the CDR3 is TGCAGTGCTAGAGACCATAGCGGGAGTGTCAATGAGCAGTTCTTC. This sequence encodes CSARDHSGSVNEQFF.